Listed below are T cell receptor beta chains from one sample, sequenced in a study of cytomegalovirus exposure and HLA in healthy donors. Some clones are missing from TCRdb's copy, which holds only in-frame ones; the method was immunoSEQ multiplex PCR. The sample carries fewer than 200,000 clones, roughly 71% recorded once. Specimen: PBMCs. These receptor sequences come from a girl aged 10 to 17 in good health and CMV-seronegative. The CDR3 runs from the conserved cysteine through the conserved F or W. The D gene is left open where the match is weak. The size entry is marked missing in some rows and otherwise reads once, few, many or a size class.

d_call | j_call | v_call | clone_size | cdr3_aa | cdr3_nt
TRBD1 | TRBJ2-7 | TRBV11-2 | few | CASSSWDRADYEQYF | TGTGCCAGCAGCTCGTGGGACAGGGCGGACTACGAGCAGTACTTC
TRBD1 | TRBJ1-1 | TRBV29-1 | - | CSVTGGSDTIF | TGCAGCGTTACAGGGGGTTCTGATACGATCTTT
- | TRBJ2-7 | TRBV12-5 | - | CASGFGSYEQYF | TGTGCTAGTGGTTTTGGGAGCTACGAGCAGTACTTC
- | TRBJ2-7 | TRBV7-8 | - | CASSLESRRQLYF | TGTGCCAGCAGCTTAGAATCCCGTCGACAACTGTACTTC
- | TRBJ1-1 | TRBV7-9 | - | CASSHTGSGNTEAFF | TGTGCCAGCAGCCATACAGGGTCGGGGAACACTGAAGCTTTCTTT
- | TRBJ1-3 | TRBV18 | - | CASSPPSGNTIYF | TGTGCCAGCTCACCACCGTCAGGAAACACCATATATTTT
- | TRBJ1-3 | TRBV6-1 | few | CASSVQASGFSGNTIYF | TGTGCCAGCAGTGTACAGGCCTCTGGGTTCTCTGGAAACACCATATATTTT
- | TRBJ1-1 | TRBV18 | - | CASSPPTRGTEAFF | TGTGCCAGCTCACCCCCCACAAGGGGAACTGAAGCTTTCTTT
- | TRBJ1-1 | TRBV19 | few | CASSFSRGTEAFF | TGTGCCAGTAGCTTTTCCAGGGGTACTGAAGCTTTCTTT
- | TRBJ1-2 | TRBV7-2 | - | CASSLVNRQDYGYTF | TGTGCCAGCAGCTTAGTAAATAGGCAGGACTATGGCTACACCTTC
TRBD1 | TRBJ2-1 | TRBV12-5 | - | CASKGASSYNEQFF | TGTGCTAGTAAGGGGGCGTCGTCCTACAATGAGCAGTTCTTC
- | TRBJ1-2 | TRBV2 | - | CARRLRYGYTF | TGTGCCAGGCGCCTACGGTATGGCTACACCTTC
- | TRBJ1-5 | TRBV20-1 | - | CSARDIGPQHF | TGCAGTGCTAGAGATATCGGTCCCCAGCATTTT
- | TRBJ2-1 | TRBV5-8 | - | CASSDLTGNSYNEQFF | TGTGCCAGCAGCGACCTCACAGGGAACTCCTACAATGAGCAGTTCTTC
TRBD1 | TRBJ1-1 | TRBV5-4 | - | CASSLFGLGTGNTEAFF | TGTGCCAGCAGCCTTTTTGGATTAGGGACAGGGAACACTGAAGCTTTCTTT
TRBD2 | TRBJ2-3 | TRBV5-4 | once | CASSLITGGPDTQYF | TGTGCCAGCAGCTTGATTACGGGGGGGCCAGATACGCAGTATTTT
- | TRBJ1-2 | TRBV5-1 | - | CASSITTSGVYGYTF | TGCGCCAGCAGCATTACGACTTCAGGGGTCTATGGCTACACCTTC
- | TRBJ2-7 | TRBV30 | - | CAWSPGVYEQYF | TGTGCCTGGAGTCCCGGGGTCTACGAGCAGTACTTC
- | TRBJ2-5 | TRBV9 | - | CASSPGEGVKETQYF | TGTGCCAGCAGCCCTGGGGAGGGGGTTAAAGAGACCCAGTACTTC
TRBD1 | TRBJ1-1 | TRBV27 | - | CASSDRITSTGQTEAFF | TGTGCCAGCAGTGACCGAATTACATCGACAGGGCAAACTGAAGCTTTCTTT
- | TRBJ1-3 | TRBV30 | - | CAWSPRGEEPTIYF | TGTGCCTGGAGCCCTCGAGGGGAGGAACCGACCATATATTTT
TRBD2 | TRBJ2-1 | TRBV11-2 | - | CASSRQRGGFNEQFF | TGTGCCAGCAGCCGCCAGCGGGGGGGCTTCAATGAGCAGTTCTTC
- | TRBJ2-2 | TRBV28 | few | CASSATGYTGELFF | TGTGCCAGCAGCGCTACAGGGTACACCGGGGAGCTGTTTTTT
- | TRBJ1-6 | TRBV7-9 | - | CASSPRRGAYSPLHF | TGTGCCAGCAGCCCTCGTCGGGGGGCCTATTCACCCCTCCACTTT
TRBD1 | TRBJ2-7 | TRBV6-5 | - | CASSYSAGGADEQYF | TGTGCCAGCAGTTACTCGGCAGGGGGCGCGGACGAGCAGTACTTC
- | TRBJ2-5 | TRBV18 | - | CASSPLGQGETQYF | TGTGCCAGCTCACCACTTGGGCAGGGAGAGACCCAGTACTTC
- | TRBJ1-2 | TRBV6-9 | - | CASSQTAYGYTF | TGTGCCAGCAGTCAGACAGCCTATGGCTACACCTTC
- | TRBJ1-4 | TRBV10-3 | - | CAISEGAENEKLFF | TGTGCCATCAGTGAAGGGGCGGAAAATGAAAAACTGTTTTTT
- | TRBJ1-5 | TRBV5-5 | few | CASSSSAQNGNQPQHF | TGTGCCAGCAGCTCCTCCGCCCAGAACGGCAATCAGCCCCAGCATTTT